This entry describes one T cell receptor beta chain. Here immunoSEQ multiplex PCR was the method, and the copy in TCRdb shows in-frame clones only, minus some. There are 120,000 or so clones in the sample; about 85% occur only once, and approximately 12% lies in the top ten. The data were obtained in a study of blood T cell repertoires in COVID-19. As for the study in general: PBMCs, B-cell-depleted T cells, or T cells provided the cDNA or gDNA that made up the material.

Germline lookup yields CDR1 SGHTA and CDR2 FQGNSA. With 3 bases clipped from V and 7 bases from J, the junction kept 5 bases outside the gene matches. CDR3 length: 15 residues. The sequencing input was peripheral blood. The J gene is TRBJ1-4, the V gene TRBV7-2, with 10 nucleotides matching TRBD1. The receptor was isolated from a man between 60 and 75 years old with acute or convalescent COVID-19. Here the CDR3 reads CASSFPGTGAEKLFF. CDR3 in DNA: TGTGCCAGCAGCTTTCCCGGGACAGGGGCTGAAAAACTGTTTTTT. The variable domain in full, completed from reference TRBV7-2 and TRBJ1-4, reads GAGVSQSPSNKVTEKGKDVELRCDPISGHTALYWYRQSLGQGLEFLIYFQGNSAPDKSGLPSDRFSAERTGGSVSTLTIQRTQQEDSAVYLCASSFPGTGAEKLFFGSGTQLSVL.